In its sample, the clone carrying this T cell receptor (beta chain) was seen once. Its antigen is not identified. Germline is not matched at one junction end, which may reflect a read error. The entry originates in a study of T cell responses to AZD1222 COVID-19 vaccine. The CDR3 runs 12 residues. Germline V lookup: CDR1 MNHEY, CDR2 SVGEGT. Study conclusions and caveats: Close to half of all spike-specific TCRs reportedly target regions of the variants that are unmutated. Seropositivity was recorded at baseline in only a handful of AZD1222 recipients. Sampling captured repertoires only after the peak T cell response. Females outnumbered males among donors, who were mostly white British; clonal diversity was possibly underestimated.

Generated by immunoSEQ multiplex PCR, the TCRdb table keeps only in-frame clones and is missing some. The sample yields about 92,000 clones, approximately 91% seen once. V and J are TRBV6-2 or TRBV6-3 and TRBJ1-2; D remains ambiguous. This clonotype originated in an adult in good health. Sequencing was performed on peripheral blood, taken on day 0 of AZD1222 vaccination. The CDR3 region is CASSYSTSTVAF. The DNA of the CDR3 is TGTGCCAGCAGTTACTCGACGAGTACCGTCGCCTTC.